Shown below are 5 T cell receptor beta chains from a single sample sequenced in a study of cytomegalovirus exposure and HLA in healthy donors. The PCR ran on 60 Vbeta and 13 Jbeta primers. Libraries were prepared by immunoSEQ multiplex PCR; TCRdb keeps only in-frame clonotypes and omits some of them. This sample carries 160,000 or so clones, more than 75% of them seen once, and the ten largest clones take about 2.3%. Sequences were obtained from PBMCs. Every receptor here comes from a woman aged 18 to 35 in good health and CMV-seronegative.

This chain connects TRBV29-1 to TRBJ1-4; TRBD1 agrees at 9 bases. CDR1 and CDR2 from the germline V gene are SQVTM and ANQGSEA. The J segment lost 7 bases and the V segment lost 7 bases, leaving 4 bases of the junction unmatched. CDR3 length equals 12 residues. In DNA, the CDR3 is TGCAGCGCGGGACAGGGTACTGAAAAACTGTTTTTT. Its protein is CSAGQGTEKLFF.

A few counts support this clone. This chain links TRBV2 with TRBJ2-2; 7 positions agree with TRBD2. CDR3 size: 16 residues. CDR1 is SNHLY and CDR2 is FYNNEI in the germline V gene. Losses at the gene ends were 2 bases for V and 5 bases for J; bases not matched to a gene: 8. The CDR3 spells CASSELGGGGTGELFF. As DNA, the CDR3 is TGTGCCAGCAGTGAATTAGGCGGGGGAGGGACCGGGGAGCTGTTTTTT.

This clone showed up just once. The rearrangement joins TRBV14 to TRBJ2-3, with 9 nucleotides matching TRBD2. V shed 3 bases, J shed 2 bases, and the junction held 6 bases outside the gene matches. This CDR3 spans 16 amino acids. CDR1 and CDR2 (germline): SGHDN, FVKESK. The CDR3 coding sequence is TGTGCCAGCAGCCAGTCGACTAGCGGATACACAGATACGCAGTATTTT. It encodes CASSQSTSGYTDTQYF. Together with reference TRBV14 and TRBJ2-3, the CDR3 gives the full variable domain: EAGVTQFPSHSVIEKGQTVTLRCDPISGHDNLYWYRRVMGKEIKFLLHFVKESKQDESGMPNNRFLAERTGGTYSTLKVQPAELEDSGVYFCASSQSTSGYTDTQYFGPGTRLTVL.

This clone was observed a single time. V and J are TRBV19 and TRBJ2-2, with D possibly being TRBD1 (6 bases). This CDR3 comprises 14 residues. Trimming pared 1 base from V and 4 bases from J, leaving 7 bases between. Germline V gene sequence: CDR1 LNHDA, CDR2 SQIVND (reference sequence). In DNA form, the CDR3 reads TGTGCCAGTAGTATAGCAGGGGTCACCGGGGAGCTGTTTTTT. It specifies CASSIAGVTGELFF.

The chain employs TRBV4-2 and TRBJ1-1; D not certain. The V end lost 0 bases, the J end lost 6 bases, and 20 bases lay between the germline ends. Germline CDR1 LGHNA, CDR2 YNFKEQ. CDR3 length: 17 residues. The DNA for the CDR3 is TGTGCCAGCAGCCAAGAAAATTGGGCGGGAAGCTTGTCTGAAGCTTTCTTT. Translated, it gives CASSQENWAGSLSEAFF.